Below are 16 T cell receptor beta chains sequenced from a single sample in a study of blood T cell repertoires in COVID-19. Only in-frame clones appear in the TCRdb table, and some are missing; sequencing was by immunoSEQ multiplex PCR. The sample consists of around 260,000 clones, 88% of them appearing once. Sequencing used peripheral blood. The source is a woman aged 70-85 years with COVID-19, enrolled during active disease.

The genes are TRBV6-6 and TRBJ1-1; 8 bases match TRBD1. This CDR3 comprises 14 residues. The V gene's germline CDR1 is MNHNY and CDR2 SVGAGI (reference sequence). J was trimmed by 3 bases and V by 5 bases; bases with no gene match: 5. The CDR3 loop is CASSLRTGHTEAFF. The CDR3 DNA follows: TGTGCCAGCAGTCTCCGGACAGGGCACACTGAAGCTTTCTTT.

This sequence joins TRBV7-9 and TRBJ1-4; 8 bases fit TRBD1. Per the germline V gene, CDR1 is SEHNR and CDR2 is FQNEAQ (reference sequence). Trimming removed 8 bases from V and 3 bases from J; junction bases left unmatched: 8. CDR3 length: 15 amino acids. The DNA for the CDR3 is TGTGCCAGCGCGCCTAGGACAGGGTCTAATGAAAAACTGTTTTTT. Translation: CASAPRTGSNEKLFF.

Here the CDR3 DNA reads TGTGCCACCAGTGAAGGGGCGAGGACCATCTCTGAGCAGTTCTTC. Protein product: CATSEGARTISEQFF. V usage is TRBV24-1 and J usage is TRBJ2-1, with D possibly TRBD1 on 5 matching bases. There are 15 residues in the CDR3. Deletions cut 4 bases from V and 9 bases from J, with 18 bases between. CDR1 and CDR2 (germline): KGHDR, SFDVKD.

CDR3 region: CASSISGINQPQHF. In DNA, the CDR3 is TGTGCCAGCAGTATTTCAGGGATCAATCAGCCCCAGCATTTT. The chain employs TRBV11-2 and TRBJ1-5, with D perhaps TRBD1 (5 bases). CDR1 and CDR2 (germline): SGHAT, FQNNGV. Trimming left V 6 bases short and J 3 bases short, with 12 bases between. The CDR3 has 14 residues.

This chain connects TRBV11-3 to TRBJ1-1; TRBD1 is a possible D gene (5 bases). Germline CDR1 and CDR2: SGHNT and YENEEA. V lost 8 bases and J 4 bases, leaving 14 bases between the germline ends. The CDR3 consists of 13 residues. In nucleotides, the CDR3 is TGTGCCAGCGGGGGGGAGGCGGGCACTGAAGCTTTCTTT. As protein: CASGGEAGTEAFF.

This clone was seen once. The chain employs TRBV5-6 and TRBJ2-1, with a tentative D call TRBD1 (5 bases). CDR1 and CDR2 (germline): SGHDT, YYEEEE. Trimming shortened V by 1 base and J by 8 bases, and 7 bases separated the two germline ends. This CDR3 is built from 12 residues. The CDR3 is CASSLPRDEQFF. CDR3 DNA sequence: TGTGCCAGCAGCTTGCCCAGGGATGAGCAGTTCTTC.

This clone is a singleton in its sample. The chain employs TRBV10-2 and TRBJ2-7, with TRBD1 identical over 7 bases. The CDR3 is 15 amino acids. V dropped 8 bases and J dropped 5; count of bases not matched to a gene: 15. Per germline, CDR1 WSHSY and CDR2 SAAADI. DNA for the CDR3: TGCGCCAGCTCAAACACCGGGATCAGGGGGAACGAGCAGTACTTC. Translating it yields CASSNTGIRGNEQYF.

The chain uses TRBV24-1 and TRBJ2-3; 9 nucleotides agree with TRBD2. Losses at the gene ends were 9 bases for V and 4 bases for J; bases not matched to a gene: 13. This CDR3 comprises 16 residues. The germline V gene has CDR1 KGHDR and CDR2 SFDVKD. The CDR3, as DNA: TGTGCCACCTCGGGCGGGAGGGCCATTCCATCAGATACGCAGTATTTT. Translated: CATSGGRAIPSDTQYF.

This clone was counted only a few times. The chain couples TRBV5-1 to TRBJ2-7; no firm D call. V was cut by 1 base and J by 2 bases, with 7 bases left in between. Germline V gene sequence: CDR1 SGHRS, CDR2 YFSETQ. CDR3 length: 13 amino acids. The CDR3 DNA follows: TGCGCCAGCAGCTTGACAGCTACCTACGAGCAGTACTTC. Amino acid sequence: CASSLTATYEQYF.

The V gene is TRBV5-1, the J gene TRBJ2-7, with D possibly being TRBD1 (6 bases). Trimming removed 1 base at V and 2 bases at J, with 25 bases between. CDR3 length equals 19 residues. Germline V gene sequence: CDR1 SGHRS, CDR2 YFSETQ. The CDR3 nucleotides read TGCGCCAGCAGCTTGAGTTCCACTCCCCCACAGGGTAGGCCCTACGAGCAGTACTTC. It specifies CASSLSSTPPQGRPYEQYF.

V usage is TRBV5-8 and J usage is TRBJ2-1; TRBD2 is a possible D gene (5 bases). Germline V lookup: CDR1 SGHTS, CDR2 YDEGEE. The CDR3 is 14 residues long. Trimming stripped 0 bases from V and 3 bases from J, with 7 bases between. The CDR3 DNA reads TGTGCCAGCAGCTTGGGAGGGTTCTACAATGAGCAGTTCTTC. Amino acid sequence: CASSLGGFYNEQFF.

The chain combines TRBV5-1 with TRBJ1-2; TRBD1 is a possible D gene (6 bases). Germline CDR1 SGHRS, CDR2 YFSETQ. V was trimmed by 0 bases and J by 6 bases, leaving 6 bases between them. This CDR3 contains 12 residues. CDR3 region: CASSLGQDGYTF. CDR3 bases: TGCGCCAGCAGCTTGGGACAGGATGGCTACACCTTC.

The CDR3 spells CASSVLLREGLSCAYEQYF. The CDR3 DNA is TGTGCCAGCAGCGTCTTGTTGCGGGAGGGCTTGAGTTGCGCCTACGAGCAGTACTTC. The rearrangement uses TRBV9 and TRBJ2-7; 9 bases fit TRBD2. Germline V lookup: CDR1 SGDLS, CDR2 YYNGEE. J was trimmed by 2 bases and V by 2 bases; bases with no gene match: 17. The CDR3 length is 19 residues.

The genes are TRBV19 and TRBJ1-5, with 9 nucleotides matching TRBD1. This CDR3 spans 16 amino acids. Germline assignment: CDR1 LNHDA and CDR2 SQIVND (reference sequence). J was trimmed by 7 bases and V by 8 bases; bases with no gene match: 15. The DNA for the CDR3 is TGTGCCAGTTCCCGATATATGACAGGGGGAGAGCAGCCCCAGCATTTT. It specifies CASSRYMTGGEQPQHF.

The V gene is TRBV28, the J gene TRBJ2-2, with 7 nucleotides matching TRBD2. Trimming at V came to 7 bases and at J to 3 bases, leaving 8 bases not matched to a gene. Germline-derived CDR1 and CDR2 are MDHEN and SYDVKM. This CDR3 has 15 residues. CDR3 protein: CASKRSGLDTGELFF. The DNA of the CDR3 is TGTGCCAGCAAAAGGTCTGGACTAGACACCGGGGAGCTGTTTTTT.

V gene TRBV12-3 or TRBV12-4 combines with J gene TRBJ2-5, with D perhaps TRBD1 (6 bases). V lost 7 bases to trimming and J lost 5 bases, with 11 bases between them. The CDR3 runs to 12 residues. The CDR3 sequence: CASNVRGETQYF. The CDR3 DNA is TGTGCCAGCAATGTAAGGGGGGAGACCCAGTACTTC.